Presented here are 17 T cell receptor beta chains from one specimen sequenced in a study of blood T cell repertoires in COVID-19. Clones were sequenced by immunoSEQ multiplex PCR, and TCRdb holds only the in-frame ones, with some missing. Of 650,000 to 800,000 clones listed, 85% to 90% are singletons. The material sequenced was peripheral blood. All receptors derive from a woman aged 18-30 years with acute or convalescent COVID-19.

The chain employs TRBV4-3 and TRBJ2-1, with 8 nucleotides matching TRBD1. The V segment lost 3 bases and the J segment 2 bases; nucleotides outside the gene matches: 6. Germline CDR1 reads LGHNA; CDR2 reads YSLEER. The CDR3 length is 16 residues. CDR3 sequence reads: CASSQNRQGPYNEQFF. DNA of the CDR3: TGCGCCAGCAGCCAGAACAGACAGGGGCCCTACAATGAGCAGTTCTTC.

The chain combines TRBV19 with TRBJ2-5, with D hard to call. This CDR3 spans 14 amino acids. Germline CDR1 is LNHDA and CDR2 is SQIVND (reference sequence). Trimming removed 3 bases from V and 2 bases from J, with 10 bases in between. For the CDR3, the DNA is TGTGCCAGTAGTATCCCATACTCGCAAGAGACCCAGTACTTC. This encodes CASSIPYSQETQYF. Together with reference TRBV19 and TRBJ2-5, the CDR3 gives the full variable domain: DGGITQSPKYLFRKEGQNVTLSCEQNLNHDAMYWYRQDPGQGLRLIYYSQIVNDFQKGDIAEGYSVSREKKESFPLTVTSAQKNPTAFYLCASSIPYSQETQYFGPGTRLLVL.

The chain has TRBV6-5 and TRBJ1-1, with D possibly TRBD1 on 5 matching bases. V lost 2 bases and J lost 4, with 14 bases in between. CDR1 and CDR2 (germline): MNHEY, SVGAGI. The CDR3 is 15 amino acids. This CDR3 is CASSYAGPSGTEAFF. The CDR3 nucleotides are TGTGCCAGCAGTTACGCGGGACCGTCCGGCACTGAAGCTTTCTTT.

The chain links TRBV2 to TRBJ1-1, with TRBD1 matching over 7 bases. The CDR3 loop spans 16 amino acids. Trimming removed 7 bases from V and 7 bases from J; junction bases left unmatched: 18. Germline V gene sequence: CDR1 SNHLY, CDR2 FYNNEI. In DNA, the CDR3 is TGTGCCAGCACCTCCACGGTTCACAGGGGTGGGTATGAAGCTTTCTTT. This codes for CASTSTVHRGGYEAFF.

The chain couples TRBV7-2 to TRBJ2-2; TRBD2 aligns across 9 bases. The V and J ends lost 2 bases and 6 bases, in that order; junction bases with no gene match: 1. The germline CDR1 and CDR2 sequences are SGHTA and FQGNSA. This CDR3 region has 14 residues. The CDR3 loop reads CASSLQRGAGELFF. CDR3 coding DNA: TGTGCCAGCAGCTTACAGCGGGGGGCCGGGGAGCTGTTTTTT.

The chain uses TRBV4-2 and TRBJ2-7; 8 bases line up with TRBD2. From germline, CDR1 is LGHNA and CDR2 YNFKEQ. The CDR3 runs 14 residues. V shed 3 bases and J 2 bases; nucleotides not matched to a gene: 3. The CDR3 region is CASSQTAGAYEQYF. The CDR3 DNA is TGTGCCAGCAGCCAGACAGCGGGGGCCTACGAGCAGTACTTC.

The gene calls are TRBV5-8 and TRBJ2-2; TRBD1 is a possible D gene (6 bases). From germline, CDR1 is SGHTS and CDR2 YDEGEE. The CDR3 sequence is 18 residues long. Trimming shortened V by 2 bases and J by 2 bases, and 19 bases separated the two germline ends. CDR3 in DNA: TGTGCCAGCAGCTTCCTGGGGCTGACAGGACCAAACACCGGGGAGCTGTTTTTT. This encodes CASSFLGLTGPNTGELFF. The full variable domain, in which reference TRBV5-8 and TRBJ2-2 provide the parts outside the CDR3, is EAGVTQSPTHLIKTRGQQATLRCSPISGHTSVYWYQQALGLGLQFLLWYDEGEERNRGNFPPRFSGRQFPNYSSELNVNALELEDSALYLCASSFLGLTGPNTGELFFGEGSRLTVL.

The chain joins TRBV19 to TRBJ1-1; a possible D gene is TRBD1 (5 bases). V was clipped by 5 bases and J by 5 bases, with 15 bases between them. CDR3 length equals 14 residues. Germline CDR1 reads LNHDA; CDR2 reads SQIVND (reference sequence). The CDR3 protein is CASSPQTKGTEAFF. CDR3 nucleotides: TGTGCCAGTAGTCCGCAAACCAAGGGGACTGAAGCTTTCTTT.

The DNA for the CDR3 is TGTGCCAGCAGCGTAGGACTGGGGGCTAGCTCTATCTACGAGCAGTACTTC. This codes for CASSVGLGASSIYEQYF. The gene calls are TRBV9 and TRBJ2-7; TRBD1 might be the D (6 bases). The CDR3 is 17 amino acids. Germline lookup yields CDR1 SGDLS and CDR2 YYNGEE. V lost 0 bases to trimming and J lost 3 bases, with 19 bases between them. The full variable domain, completed using reference TRBV9 and TRBJ2-7, is DSGVTQTPKHLITATGQRVTLRCSPRSGDLSVYWYQQSLDQGLQFLIQYYNGEERAKGNILERFSAQQFPDLHSELNLSSLELGDSALYFCASSVGLGASSIYEQYFGPGTRLTVT.

The count of this clone is one. V and J are TRBV6-6 and TRBJ1-2, with TRBD1 matching over 7 bases. This CDR3 is built from 15 residues. Germline V gene data show CDR1 as MNHNY and CDR2 as SVGAGI (reference sequence). The J segment lost 5 bases and the V segment lost 0 bases, leaving 6 bases of the junction unmatched. The CDR3 reads CASSYSRDSMYGYTF. Written as DNA, the CDR3 is TGTGCCAGCAGTTACTCGCGGGACAGCATGTATGGCTACACCTTC.

The CDR3 sequence is CASSLIPRRPMYQETQYF. In DNA, the CDR3 is TGTGCCAGCAGCTTAATACCTAGGAGACCGATGTACCAAGAGACCCAGTACTTC. The chain employs TRBV7-2 and TRBJ2-5; D unresolved. The germline V and J ends were trimmed by 2 bases and 0 bases, with 19 bases remaining between them. The CDR3 sequence is 18 residues long. Germline V gives CDR1 SGHTA, CDR2 FQGNSA.

The chain is built from TRBV25-1 and TRBJ1-2; D is perhaps TRBD1 (5 bases). Germline lookup yields CDR1 MGHDK and CDR2 SYGVNS. The CDR3 has 15 amino acids. Deletions cut 2 bases from V and 4 bases from J, with 14 bases between. Here the CDR3 DNA reads TGTGCCAGCAGTGAAACCGCCGGGGGGTCCTATGGCTACACCTTC. Encoded protein: CASSETAGGSYGYTF.

Worth noting for this clone: This sample includes further DNA sequences coding for the same CDR3. This chain joins TRBV3-1 (or the pseudogene TRBV3-2) and TRBJ1-3; D perhaps matches TRBD1 (5 bases). Trimming cost V 4 bases and J 2 bases, with 9 bases left between them. Germline lookup yields CDR1 LGHDT and CDR2 YNNKEL (reference sequence). CDR3 length equals 14 residues. CDR3 loop: CASSLGTAGNTIYF. In nucleotides, the CDR3 is TGTGCCAGCAGCCTGGGGACTGCTGGAAACACCATATATTTT.

The chain combines TRBV27 with TRBJ2-7; 10 nucleotides line up with TRBD1. The CDR3 contains 15 residues. Germline V CDR1 and CDR2: MNHEY, SMNVEV (reference sequence). Trimming at V came to 4 bases and at J to 0 bases, leaving 3 bases not matched to a gene. The CDR3 sequence: CASSSRTGGSYEQYF. CDR3 bases: TGTGCCAGCAGTTCTAGGACAGGGGGCTCCTACGAGCAGTACTTC.

The chain combines TRBV5-4 with TRBJ2-5; TRBD1 aligns across 11 bases. Per the germline V gene, CDR1 is SGHNT and CDR2 is YYREEE (reference sequence). The CDR3 length is 14 residues. V was pared by 0 bases and J by 7 bases, with 2 bases of the junction left unmatched. The CDR3 sequence is CASSLEGQGVTQYF. The CDR3 region has the DNA TGTGCCAGCAGCTTGGAGGGACAGGGGGTGACCCAGTACTTC.

The genes are TRBV6-4 and TRBJ2-2, with 7 bases that match TRBD1. V dropped 7 bases and J dropped 5; count of bases not matched to a gene: 4. The length of the CDR3 is 13 residues. Per germline, CDR1 MRHNA and CDR2 SNTAGT. The CDR3, as DNA: TGTGCCAGCAATCCAGGGGGAACCGGGGAGCTGTTTTTT. This codes for CASNPGGTGELFF.

This chain joins TRBV7-8 and TRBJ1-2; D is perhaps TRBD1 (6 bases). The germline CDR1 and CDR2 sequences are SGHVS and FQNEAQ. V lost 0 bases to trimming and J lost 2 bases, with 10 bases between them. The CDR3 length is 15 residues. CDR3 nucleotides: TGTGCCAGCAGCTTAGCAAAGGGGGGGAACTATGGCTACACCTTC. Translated: CASSLAKGGNYGYTF.